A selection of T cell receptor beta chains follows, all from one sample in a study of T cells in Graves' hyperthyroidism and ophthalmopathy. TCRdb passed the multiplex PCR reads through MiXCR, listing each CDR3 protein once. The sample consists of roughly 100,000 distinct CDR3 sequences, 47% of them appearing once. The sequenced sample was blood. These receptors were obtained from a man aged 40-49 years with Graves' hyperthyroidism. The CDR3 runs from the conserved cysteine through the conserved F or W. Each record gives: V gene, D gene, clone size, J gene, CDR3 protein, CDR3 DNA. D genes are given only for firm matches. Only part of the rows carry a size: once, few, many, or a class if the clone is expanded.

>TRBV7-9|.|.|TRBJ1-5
CASSLVGVEETQHF
TGTGCCAGCAGCTTAGTTGGGGTAGAGGAGACCCAGCATTTT
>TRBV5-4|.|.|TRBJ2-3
CASNPTAVITDTLYF
TGTGCCAGCAACCCGACGGCGGTAATCACAGATACGCTGTATTTT
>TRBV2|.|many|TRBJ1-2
CASSDDGYTF
TGTGCCAGCAGCGATGATGGCTACACCTTC
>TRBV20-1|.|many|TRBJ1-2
CRAPRPDGYTF
TGCAGAGCGCCGCGACCTGATGGCTACACCTTC
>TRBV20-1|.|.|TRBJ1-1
CSALQDRYTEAFF
TGCAGTGCGCTCCAAGACAGGTACACTGAAGCTTTCTTT
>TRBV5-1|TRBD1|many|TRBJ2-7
CASSPGQGFYEQYF
TGCGCCAGCAGCCCGGGACAGGGGTTCTACGAGCAGTACTTC
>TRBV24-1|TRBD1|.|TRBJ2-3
CASSPWDRGGPDTQYF
TGTGCCAGCAGTCCATGGGACAGGGGAGGTCCAGATACGCAGTATTTT
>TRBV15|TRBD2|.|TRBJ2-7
CATSSVSGGSYEQYF
TGTGCCACCAGCAGCGTTAGCGGGGGATCCTACGAGCAGTACTTC
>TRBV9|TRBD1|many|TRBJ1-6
CASSGTRFGQVDGNSPLHF
TGTGCCAGCAGCGGAACCCGCTTCGGACAGGTTGATGGCAATTCACCCCTCCACTTT
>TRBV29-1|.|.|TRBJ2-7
CSVEDPHEQYF
TGCAGCGTTGAAGATCCCCACGAGCAGTACTTC
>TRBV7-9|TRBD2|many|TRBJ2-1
CASSLPLAGGRNEQFF
TGTGCCAGCAGCCTCCCACTAGCGGGAGGGAGGAATGAGCAGTTCTTC
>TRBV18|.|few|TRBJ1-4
CASSQTPLQSTNEKLFF
TGTGCCAGCTCACAGACGCCCTTACAGTCAACTAATGAAAAACTGTTTTTT
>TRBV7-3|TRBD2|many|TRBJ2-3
CASSLAGGRTDTQYF
TGTGCCAGCAGCTTAGCGGGGGGCCGCACAGATACGCAGTATTTT
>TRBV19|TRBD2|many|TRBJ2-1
CASSRGTSGRASYNEQFF
TGTGCCAGTAGTAGGGGGACTAGCGGGAGGGCCTCCTACAATGAGCAGTTCTTC
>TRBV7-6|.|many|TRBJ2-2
CASSFVQEGTGELFF
TGTGCCAGCAGCTTTGTCCAGGAGGGCACCGGGGAGCTGTTTTTT
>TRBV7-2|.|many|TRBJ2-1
CASSVSVSSYNEQFF
TGTGCCAGCAGTGTTAGCGTTTCCTCCTACAATGAGCAGTTCTTC
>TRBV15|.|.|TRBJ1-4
CTTSKEATNKKLFF
TGTACCACCAGTAAGGAAGCAACTAATAAAAAACTGTTTTTT
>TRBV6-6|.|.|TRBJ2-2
CASSYLFKTSNTGELFF
TGTGCCAGCAGTTACCTCTTCAAGACTTCCAACACCGGGGAGCTGTTTTTT
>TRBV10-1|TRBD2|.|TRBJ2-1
CASSRTSGGFTYNEQFF
TGTGCCAGCTCGAGGACTAGCGGGGGATTCACCTACAATGAGCAGTTCTTC